This TCR delta chain was captured in a study of γδ T cells in repeated Plasmodium falciparum infection. Study-wide points: Repeated controlled infections reportedly drove waves of new clonotype selection in Vdelta2-negative, mostly Vdelta1+, gammadelta repertoires.

This CDR3 spans 18 amino acids. Germline assignment: CDR1 TSWWSYY and CDR2 QGS. Bulk repertoires came from Vgamma9/Vdelta2+ or Vdelta2-negative gammadelta T cells flow-sorted from PBMC. TCRdb re-called clones from the multiplex PCR reads via CATT. The sample shows around 46,000 delta-chain clones, approximately 1.5% of them seen only once. Worth noting for this clone: Its target is not known. A far larger clone is a single base away, which makes a read error likely.

This receptor was obtained from a pool of human donors (malaria-infected and uninfected, not separated). The specimen sequenced was gamma-delta T cells from blood. The J gene is TRDJ1, the V gene TRDV1, with TRDD3 identical over 12 bases. The J gene, left out of TCRdb, was set here by checking the DNA against germline. Written as DNA, the CDR3 is TGTGCCCTTGGGCTCCTACGGCTGGGGGATACGATCACCGATAAACTCATCTTT. Translating gives CALGLLRLGDTITDKLIF.